Presented here are 3 T cell receptor beta chains from one specimen sequenced in a study of T-cell reconstitution after alpha-beta-depleted transplantation in children (dated by TCRdb to 2015 to 2016). The sample's treatment or condition, from its label and the paper: allogeneic hematopoietic cell transplantation with graft depleted of TCRalphabeta T cells and CD19 B cells. Summary of the overall study and its limitations: Hyperexpanded clone frequencies declined over subsequent months; after one year, T-cell counts and TCRbeta diversity were mostly attributed to newly produced T cells.

Library preparation used PCR. The instrument was an Illumina HiSeq 2500. To normalize quantification of the TCRbeta repertoire, the TCR libraries were built with molecular barcoding that relied on unique molecular identifiers. TCRdb handled the public reads itself, with Q25 trimming in fastp and clone calling in MiXCR, and kept productive beta chains. For every CDR3 protein sequence, its rows merge into one entry that carries the most common genes and DNA. A total of about 300,000 distinct CDR3 sequences appear in this sample, just over 7.5% of them only once. 9.1% of the sample is held by the ten biggest clonotypes. What these receptors recognize is not known. The sample in question was peripheral blood, obtained 360 days after TCRalphabeta/CD19-depleted stem cell transplant. These receptor sequences come from a female patient aged 2-9 years who had a stem cell transplant for Fanconi anemia, so the T cells may come from the graft donor.

This clonotype has more than one count but fewer than ten. The gene calls are TRBV18 and TRBJ2-7, with D uncertain. Germline-derived CDR1 and CDR2 are KGHSH and LQKENI. CDR3 length equals 14 residues. V was cut by 4 bases and J by 0 bases, with 10 bases left in between. This chain's CDR3 is CASSQKGSSYEQYF. The DNA for the CDR3 is TGTGCCAGCTCACAGAAAGGCAGCTCCTACGAGCAGTACTTC.

This clonotype was counted ten times or more. The rearrangement joins TRBV29-1 to TRBJ2-1; D is unclear. Trimming took off 4 bases at V and 1 base at J, with 14 bases between the two ends. From germline, CDR1 is SQVTM and CDR2 ANQGSEA. There are 15 residues in the CDR3. The CDR3 region is CSVVGRAASYNEQFF. CDR3 nucleotide sequence: TGCAGCGTTGTAGGTAGGGCGGCTTCCTACAATGAGCAGTTCTTC.

The rearrangement joins TRBV19 to TRBJ1-5; D may be TRBD1 (5 bases). V was trimmed by 7 bases and J by 9 bases, leaving 19 bases between them. In germline, CDR1 is LNHDA, CDR2 SQIVND (reference sequence). The CDR3 sequence is 14 residues long. In nucleotides, the CDR3 is TGTGCCAGTACCTTGGAGGGGCCTAATACGCCCCAGCATTTT. Translating gives CASTLEGPNTPQHF.